These 16 T cell receptor beta chains were all obtained from the same sample, sequenced in a study of CD8 T cells in cerebrospinal fluid in Alzheimer's disease. TCRdb re-called the 10x single-cell sequencing reads and shows each CDR3 protein once, DNA omitted. The repertoire table contains approximately 540 distinct CDR3 sequences. Sequenced: cerebrospinal fluid. Source of these receptors: a human donor with Parkinson's disease.

By frequency, this clonotype is large. This rearrangement joins TRBV25-1 to TRBJ1-2; as DNA is missing, the TRBD1 call by TCRdb cannot be tested. Germline V gene data show CDR1 as MGHDK and CDR2 as SYGVNS. The CDR3 spans 16 residues. The CDR3 sequence: CASSRETGGSYYGYTF.

This clonotype registers large by frequency. The genes are TRBV7-3 and TRBJ2-2; TCRdb's D call of TRBD2 is untestable without DNA. The CDR3 length is 15 residues. Looked up from germline, CDR1 is SGHTA and CDR2 is FQGTGA. The CDR3 is CASSKGLTNTGELFF.

Measured by frequency, this clonotype is large. This sequence joins TRBV11-2 and TRBJ2-1. There are 16 residues in the CDR3. Germline CDR1 SGHAT, CDR2 FQNNGV. The CDR3 sequence: CASSLDPMSSYNEQFF.

Considering frequency, this clonotype is large. The rearrangement links TRBV7-9 to TRBJ2-7; TCRdb selects TRBD1, and the lack of DNA leaves this call unchecked. CDR1 is SEHNR, CDR2 FQNEAQ, per germline (reference sequence). The CDR3 totals 14 residues. The CDR3 is CASSRAGTEYEQYF.

This clonotype is called medium-sized based on its frequency. The chain's CDR3 is CASSRTSGSLDEQFF. The chain recombines TRBV19 with TRBJ2-1; TCRdb returns TRBD2, unconfirmable since there is no DNA. The CDR3 sequence is 15 residues long. Germline V gives CDR1 LNHDA, CDR2 SQIVND (reference sequence).

Measured by frequency, this clonotype is medium-sized. This sequence joins TRBV25-1 and TRBJ2-2; without DNA, the TCRdb call of TRBD1 cannot be checked. Germline assignment: CDR1 MGHDK and CDR2 SYGVNS. This CDR3 has 14 amino acids. CDR3: CASSAQVNTGELFF. Full variable domain (missing parts from reference TRBV25-1 and TRBJ2-2): EADIYQTPRYLVIGTGKKITLECSQTMGHDKMYWYQQDPGMELHLIHYSYGVNSTEKGDLSSESTVSRIRTEHFPLTLESARPSHTSQYLCASSAQVNTGELFFGEGSRLTVL.

By frequency, this clonotype is medium-sized. V is TRBV5-1 and J is TRBJ2-7; the TRBD2 assignment by TCRdb is unverifiable without DNA. CDR1 and CDR2 (germline): SGHRS, YFSETQ. The CDR3 runs 15 residues. CDR3 protein: CASSLASAGSGEQYF.

This clonotype is identified as large from frequency. The V and J genes are TRBV6-1 and TRBJ2-1; TCRdb's D gene call, TRBD1, goes unchecked for lack of DNA. This CDR3 spans 17 amino acids. Germline lookup yields CDR1 MNHNS and CDR2 SASEGT. The CDR3 loop is CASTGGAASYSYNEQFF.

This clonotype is labeled medium-sized (0.01 to 0.1%) based on frequency. J is TRBJ2-7 and V is TRBV9; the TCRdb call, TRBD2, lacks DNA for checking. The CDR3 extends over 13 amino acids. CDR1 and CDR2 (germline): SGDLS, YYNGEE. CDR3 loop: CAHLGLSSHEQYF. Drawing the rest from reference TRBV9 and TRBJ2-7, the complete variable domain is DSGVTQTPKHLITATGQRVTLRCSPRSGDLSVYWYQQSLDQGLQFLIQYYNGEERAKGNILERFSAQQFPDLHSELNLSSLELGDSALYFCAHLGLSSHEQYFGPGTRLTVT.

Measured by frequency, this clonotype is medium-sized. The rearrangement uses TRBV19 and TRBJ1-5. CDR1 LNHDA and CDR2 SQIVND come from the germline V gene (reference sequence). The CDR3 totals 13 residues. The CDR3 loop is CASSRWEGQPQHF.

This clonotype registers medium-sized by frequency. J is TRBJ2-7 and V is TRBV19. The CDR3 sequence is 14 residues long. Germline CDR1 and CDR2: LNHDA and SQIVND (reference sequence). This CDR3 is CASSIAVWGYEQYF.

This clonotype registers medium-sized by frequency. The chain couples TRBV5-4 to TRBJ2-5. Germline V gene lookup returns CDR1 SGHNT and CDR2 YYREEE (reference sequence). This CDR3 contains 15 residues. CDR3 sequence reads: CASSLSGSPQETQYF. Drawing the rest from reference TRBV5-4 and TRBJ2-5, the complete variable domain is ETGVTQSPTHLIKTRGQQVTLRCSSQSGHNTVSWYQQALGQGPQFIFQYYREEENGRGNFPPRFSGLQFPNYSSELNVNALELDDSALYLCASSLSGSPQETQYFGPGTRLLVL.

By frequency, this clonotype registers large (0.1 to 1%). The chain combines TRBV24-1 with TRBJ1-2. Germline V gene lookup returns CDR1 KGHDR and CDR2 SFDVKD. This CDR3 is built from 15 residues. The CDR3 loop is CATSDAGRKDYGYTF.

This clonotype is classed as large by frequency. The CDR3 sequence is CASSQEAGYSPLHF. The rearrangement links TRBV14 to TRBJ1-6. Germline V gives CDR1 SGHDN, CDR2 FVKESK. The CDR3 is 14 residues long.

This clonotype is deemed medium-sized by its frequency. V gene TRBV5-1 combines with J gene TRBJ2-7; absent DNA, TCRdb's TRBD1 call cannot be checked. Germline V gene data show CDR1 as SGHRS and CDR2 as YFSETQ. This CDR3 comprises 14 residues. CDR3 loop: CASSRPGHSYEQYF. Using reference TRBV5-1 and TRBJ2-7 for the parts outside the CDR3, the full variable domain is KAGVTQTPRYLIKTRGQQVTLSCSPISGHRSVSWYQQTPGQGLQFLFEYFSETQRNKGNFPGRFSGRQFSNSRSEMNVSTLELGDSALYLCASSRPGHSYEQYFGPGTRLTVT.

This clonotype is called medium-sized based on its frequency. The rearrangement uses TRBV6-2 or TRBV6-3 and TRBJ2-7; the TRBD1 assignment by TCRdb is unverifiable without DNA. The CDR3 sequence is 15 residues long. Germline loops: CDR1 MNHEY, CDR2 SVGEGT. The CDR3 loop is CASSYAGTGAYEQYF.